A single sample is the source of the 10 T cell receptor beta chains below, sequenced in a study of T-cell reconstitution after alpha-beta-depleted transplantation in children. Library preparation (for TCRbeta) was performed with unique molecular identifiers. One entry per CDR3 protein results from TCRdb running MiXCR on the PCR reads. The profile shows 750,000 to 950,000 distinct CDR3 sequences, 16% of them singletons. This specimen consisted of PBMCs, mostly from graft donor cells, obtained 360 days after TCRalphabeta/CD19-depleted stem cell transplant. The receptors stem from a male patient aged 10 to 17 who had a stem cell transplant for acute lymphoblastic leukemia, so the T cells may come from the graft donor.

The chain recombines TRBV12-3 or TRBV12-4 with TRBJ2-3, with TRBD1 identical over 7 bases. The CDR3 has 13 residues. After removal of 5 bases from V and 4 bases from J, the junction contained 3 bases not matched to a gene. CDR3 loop: CASSQTGADTQYF. CDR3 coding DNA: TGTGCCAGCAGTCAAACAGGGGCAGATACGCAGTATTTT.

This clonotype was detected a few times. V and J are TRBV14 and TRBJ2-2; D is uncertain. Per the germline V gene, CDR1 is SGHDN and CDR2 is FVKESK. The CDR3 sequence is 15 residues long. The germline V and J ends were trimmed by 3 bases and 1 base, with 9 bases remaining between them. The CDR3 DNA is TGTGCCAGCAGCCATTGGATCCTGAACACCGGGGAGCTGTTTTTT. This codes for CASSHWILNTGELFF. The whole variable domain, filled in from reference TRBV14 and TRBJ2-2, reads EAGVTQFPSHSVIEKGQTVTLRCDPISGHDNLYWYRRVMGKEIKFLLHFVKESKQDESGMPNNRFLAERTGGTYSTLKVQPAELEDSGVYFCASSHWILNTGELFFGEGSRLTVL.

This clonotype was recorded many times. The chain combines TRBV20-1 with TRBJ2-7; TRBD1 might be the D (5 bases). Germline CDR1 and CDR2: DFQATT and SNEGSKA (reference sequence). The CDR3 is 13 residues long. Trimming cost V 3 bases and J 1 base, with 10 bases left between them. CDR3 nucleotide sequence: TGCAGTGCTAGGCCCCAGGGATCCTACGAGCAGTACTTC. Its translation is CSARPQGSYEQYF.

The table lists this clonotype with a few counts. The chain employs TRBV3-1 and TRBJ1-4, with D unclear. The V end was cut by 2 bases, the J end by 5 bases, with 15 bases between. CDR3 length: 16 residues. Germline assignment: CDR1 LGHDT and CDR2 YNNKEL (reference sequence). The CDR3 region is CASSQRTGSTNEKLFF. In DNA form, the CDR3 reads TGTGCCAGCAGCCAACGGACGGGAAGTACGAATGAAAAACTGTTTTTT.

The V and J genes are TRBV4-2 and TRBJ2-7; D not resolved. This CDR3 has 14 amino acids. The germline gives CDR1 LGHNA, CDR2 YNFKEQ. V was pared by 1 base and J by 6 bases, with 13 bases between. The CDR3: CASSQVGLRVEQYF. The CDR3, as DNA: TGTGCCAGCAGCCAAGTGGGTCTTAGGGTCGAGCAGTACTTC.

V gene TRBV12-3 or TRBV12-4 combines with J gene TRBJ1-4; D is uncertain. Trimming removed 6 bases from V and 5 bases from J, with 10 bases in between. The CDR3 covers 13 residues. The DNA of the CDR3 is TGTGCCAGCAGACTCGCCTCGAATGAAAAACTGTTTTTT. It yields the protein CASRLASNEKLFF.

This clonotype has at least ten counts. This chain uses TRBV11-2 with TRBJ2-1, with D perhaps given as TRBD1 or TRBD2 (7 bases each). Trimming shortened V by 0 bases and J by 5 bases, and 14 bases separated the two germline ends. CDR3 size: 16 residues. Germline lookup yields CDR1 SGHAT and CDR2 FQNNGV. Here the CDR3 reads CASSLDPGGTNNEQFF. As DNA, the CDR3 is TGTGCCAGCAGCTTAGATCCAGGGGGGACTAACAATGAGCAGTTCTTC.

The table lists this clonotype with a count of one. CDR3 sequence (DNA): TGTGCCAGCAGCCCCTTACTGCACTCGGATACGCAGTATTTT. Encoded protein: CASSPLLHSDTQYF. The J gene is TRBJ2-3, the V gene TRBV6-2 or TRBV6-3; unclear D gene. This CDR3 region has 14 residues. CDR1 is MNHEY and CDR2 is SVGEGT in the germline V gene. V lost 6 bases and J 6 bases, leaving 16 bases between the germline ends.

V usage is TRBV19 and J usage is TRBJ2-2, with 10 bases identical to TRBD2. Trimming at V came to 9 bases and at J to 2 bases, leaving 12 bases not matched to a gene. Germline V CDR1 and CDR2: LNHDA, SQIVND (reference sequence). The CDR3 is 17 amino acids. The CDR3 DNA reads TGTGCCAGCTTGGCTCTCGGACTAGCGGAAAACACCGGGGAGCTGTTTTTT. Translation: CASLALGLAENTGELFF. Variable domain in full (rest from reference TRBV19 and TRBJ2-2): DGGITQSPKYLFRKEGQNVTLSCEQNLNHDAMYWYRQDPGQGLRLIYYSQIVNDFQKGDIAEGYSVSREKKESFPLTVTSAQKNPTAFYLCASLALGLAENTGELFFGEGSRLTVL.

The chain is built from TRBV12-3 or TRBV12-4 and TRBJ2-1, with 7 bases identical to TRBD2. This CDR3 has 15 amino acids. With V trimmed by 7 bases and J by 12 bases, 18 bases remained unmatched. DNA for the CDR3: TGTGCCAGCAAGCCATTTGGCACTAGATCGGGAGGGCAGTTCTTC. It translates to CASKPFGTRSGGQFF.